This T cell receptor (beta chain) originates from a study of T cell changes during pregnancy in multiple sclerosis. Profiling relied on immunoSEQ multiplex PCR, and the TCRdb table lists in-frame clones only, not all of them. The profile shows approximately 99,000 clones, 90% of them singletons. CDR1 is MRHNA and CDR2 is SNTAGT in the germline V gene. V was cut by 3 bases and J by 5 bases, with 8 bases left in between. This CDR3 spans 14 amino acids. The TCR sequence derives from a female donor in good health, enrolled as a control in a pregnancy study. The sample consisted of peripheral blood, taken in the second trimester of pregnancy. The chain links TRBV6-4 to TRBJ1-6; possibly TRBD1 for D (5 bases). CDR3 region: CASSEQVNNSPLHF. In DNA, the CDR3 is TGTGCCAGCAGTGAACAGGTGAATAATTCACCCCTCCACTTT.